Given below is one TCR beta chain in context. What antigen it recognizes has not been identified. Per-base quality was not reported, and no clone a single base away is much larger than it. This record belongs to a study of blood T cells in healthy people across ages (dated by TCRdb to the mid-2010s). In the study overall: In model experiments, roughly one uniquely barcoded TCR beta cDNA molecule per two T cells was captured by template switching. Four age groups were formed from the donors: young (average about 16 years), middle-aged (approximately 40), aged (around 68) and long-lived (approximately 80). Age-related changes in TCR beta repertoire diversity were measured in the study by deep sequencing normalized with unique cDNA molecular identifiers. Using the same blood draw, the study looked at two additional independent replicas of 1 million unique cDNA reads for two donors, one aged 18 to 29 and the other aged 80 or older.

V drops 3 bases and J drops 4 bases, leaving 7 bases in between. Taken from the germline V gene, the CDR1 and CDR2 loops are LGHNA and YSLEER. The CDR3 starts with the cysteine, ends with the phenylalanine, and has 13 residues. Of all the DNA, just the CDR3 is kept, 39 bases in frame from base 1. The donors were around 39 Caucasian individuals from Russia, aged roughly 6 to 100 years, who were systemically healthy. Each donor gave 8 to 10 milliliters of peripheral blood, collected into EDTA-treated Vacutainer tubes. PBMCs were isolated by Ficoll-Paque density-gradient centrifugation, with at least 7 million obtained per sample. Trizol reagent was used to extract total RNA from the PBMCs, yielding at least 5 micrograms per sample. Naive CD45RAhigh/CD27high T cell percentages were measured by flow cytometry on a PBMC aliquot from every donor. What the study reported, not specific to this receptor: Total diversity estimates from one million sequenced T cells were considered lower bounds and underestimates. The percentage of naive T cells measured by flow cytometry correlated strongly with observed TCR beta diversity. Compared with the aged group, the long-lived group had more naive CD4+ T cells, fewer expanded clones and increased TCR diversity, suggesting age selection. Conclusive comparison of naive and antigen-experienced compartments was prevented by the profiling of bulk unsorted PBMCs. The CMV infection status of donors was not known, potentially confounding age-related changes in expanded clonotypes. Observed TCR beta diversity per million T cells fell roughly linearly with age, and a significant reduction was already apparent by age roughly 40.

Receptor amplification or capture employed 5' RACE. Sequenced on an Illumina HiSeq 2500. A second roughly 6 to 12 cycle PCR used a sample-barcoded 5' primer and a J-beta primer mix. Each TCR beta cDNA molecule received a unique molecular identifier from a template-switch 5' adaptor carrying 12 random nucleotides. Each sample yielded at least 2.5 million CDR3-containing paired-end reads. The Mint cDNA synthesis kit, primed by a TRBC-specific oligonucleotide, was used to synthesize first-strand cDNA from all RNA. Following uracil-DNA glycosylase treatment, a first 18-cycle PCR with universal primers M1SS and BC2_uni_R was performed on all cDNA. The authors' analysis ran thus. Each sample was normalized by randomly selecting 1 million high-quality reads, each carrying a distinct molecular identifier. Instead of being binned into consensus sequences, reads that shared molecular identifiers were thrown out. MiTCR, set to a Q25 quality threshold and the strictest error-elimination algorithm, was used for CDR3 identification, clonotype clustering and error correction. A nonparametric unseen species model with Euler transformation was used to estimate a lower bound on total TCR beta diversity. TCRdb reran the public reads through fastp at Q25 and MiXCR, keeping productive beta chains. Every entry covers one CDR3 protein and lists the most common genes and DNA from its rows. The V and J calls shown here were made by TCRdb, not taken from the authors' results. This sample gives 540,000 or so distinct CDR3 sequences in total; around 24% of them show up just once. 8.5% to 9.5% of the sample comes from the top ten.

This same sample was also part of a study on T cells of mothers and their children. Looking at the second paper: Donors were nine systemically healthy Caucasian individuals: three mothers and their six children. cDNA synthesis consumed the entire amount of extracted RNA, loaded at roughly 1.5 ug RNA in each 15 ul reaction. In the second PCR, the M1S primer added sample barcodes and 2-4 random nucleotides. Each mother yielded over 9.5 million TCR beta CDR3 reads and each child 2.5 million to 3 million reads. Thymic selection shapes the output of TCR recombination in a similar way in related and unrelated pairs, and inherited differences have a minor effect. Normalized repertoire overlap was always slightly but never significantly higher in related than unrelated mother-child pairs. No persistent microchimeric T cell clones were found, with a detection sensitivity of 80 to 100 clones per million clonotypes. To look for features that set related mother-child pairs apart from unrelated individuals, the researchers ran deep NGS to compare the TCR beta repertoires of mothers and children. The mean age was approximately 41 +/- 4 years for the mothers and approximately 11 +/- 4 years for the children. After adapters were ligated using NEBNext reagents, the libraries underwent 100+100 nt paired-end sequencing on an Illumina HiSeq 2000. Mother and child libraries were prepared a month apart and sequenced in separate runs to prevent cross-contamination. Between about 500,000 and 2,300,000 distinct TCR beta clonotypes were identified per donor. Naive TCR beta clonotypes were estimated from low-frequency clonotypes matched to each donor's FACS-determined naive share, without sorting.

The V and J segments used are TRBV4-3 and TRBJ2-1, and possibly TRBD1, on 5 matching bases. This TCR derives from a boy aged 5-17 years in good health. The sequenced material came from blood. The nucleotide sequence reads TGCGCCAGCAGCCAGCAGGGTTACAATGAGCAGTTCTTC. Its protein product is CASSQQGYNEQFF.